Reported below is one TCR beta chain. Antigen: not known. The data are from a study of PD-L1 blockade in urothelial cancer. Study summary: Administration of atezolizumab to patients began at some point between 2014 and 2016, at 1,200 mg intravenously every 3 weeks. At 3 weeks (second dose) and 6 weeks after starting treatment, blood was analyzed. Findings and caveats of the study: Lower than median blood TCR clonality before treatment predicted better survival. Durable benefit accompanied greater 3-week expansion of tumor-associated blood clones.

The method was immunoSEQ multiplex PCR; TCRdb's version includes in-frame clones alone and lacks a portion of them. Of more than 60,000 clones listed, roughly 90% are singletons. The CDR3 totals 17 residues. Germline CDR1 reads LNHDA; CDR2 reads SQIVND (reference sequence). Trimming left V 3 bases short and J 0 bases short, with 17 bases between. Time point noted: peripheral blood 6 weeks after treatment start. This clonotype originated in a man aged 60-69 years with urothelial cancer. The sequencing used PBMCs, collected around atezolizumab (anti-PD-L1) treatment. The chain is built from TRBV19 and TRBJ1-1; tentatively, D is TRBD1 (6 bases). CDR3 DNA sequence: TGTGCCAGTAGTATCCCCCGAGGACAGACTTTGAACACTGAAGCTTTCTTT. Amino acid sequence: CASSIPRGQTLNTEAFF.